This is a list of T cell receptor beta chains from one sample in a study of blood T cell repertoires in COVID-19. This table comes from immunoSEQ multiplex PCR, and its TCRdb copy is limited to in-frame clones, with some not included. The sample has 110,000 or so clones, over 75% seen once. Sequencing was carried out using peripheral blood. The receptors here all came from a man aged 45 to 65 with acute or convalescent COVID-19. Both conserved end residues are part of each CDR3. D genes are given only for firm matches. Expanded clones are given a class, and other clones once, few, many or no size at all.

J gene,V gene,D gene,clone size,CDR3 protein,CDR3 DNA
TRBJ2-5,TRBV5-4,.,.,CASSLAQGLQETQYF,TGTGCCAGCAGCTTGGCCCAGGGGCTTCAAGAGACCCAGTACTTC
TRBJ2-2,TRBV21-1,.,.,CASSKAHGGGGTGELFF,TGTGCCAGCAGCAAAGCGCATGGCGGGGGGGGCACCGGGGAGCTGTTTTTT
TRBJ2-5,TRBV19,TRBD1,.,CASRQQGAFVETQYF,TGTGCCAGCCGCCAGCAGGGGGCGTTTGTAGAGACCCAGTACTTC
TRBJ2-1,TRBV3-1/TRBV3-2,TRBD2,.,CASSHPGASGYNEQFF,TGTGCCAGCAGCCATCCCGGAGCTAGCGGCTACAATGAGCAGTTCTTC
TRBJ1-5,TRBV12-3/TRBV12-4,.,.,CASSAGNEPQHF,TGTGCCAGCAGCGCGGGCAACGAGCCCCAGCATTTT
TRBJ2-2,TRBV18,.,.,CASPGRTNTGELFF,TGTGCCAGCCCAGGCAGGACGAACACCGGGGAGCTGTTTTTT
TRBJ1-2,TRBV18,.,.,CASSPRAIANYGYTF,TGTGCCAGCTCACCACGGGCAATCGCTAACTATGGCTACACCTTC
TRBJ2-5,TRBV11-3,.,.,CASSFWAQGEETQYF,TGTGCCAGCAGCTTTTGGGCCCAGGGTGAGGAGACCCAGTACTTC
TRBJ2-1,TRBV27,.,.,CASSFGAEPYNEQFF,TGTGCCAGCAGTTTTGGGGCGGAGCCCTACAATGAGCAGTTCTTC
TRBJ2-2,TRBV29-1,.,.,CSVRDSWGGNTGELFF,TGCAGCGTTCGGGACTCTTGGGGAGGGAACACCGGGGAGCTGTTTTTT
TRBJ2-1,TRBV7-3,TRBD2,.,CASSLSSGRLNEQFF,TGTGCCAGCAGCTTATCCAGCGGGAGATTGAATGAGCAGTTCTTC
TRBJ1-6,TRBV7-6,TRBD1,.,CASSLDTGVSPLHF,TGTGCCAGCAGCTTGGATACAGGGGTTTCACCCCTCCACTTT
TRBJ1-1,TRBV18,.,.,CASSLDSENTEAFF,TGTGCCAGCTCACTGGACTCGGAGAACACTGAAGCTTTCTTT
TRBJ1-2,TRBV5-1,.,.,CASSLVGTPAPGYTF,TGCGCCAGCAGCTTGGTAGGGACACCGGCGCCTGGCTACACCTTC
TRBJ2-7,TRBV11-3,.,.,CASSLGKYEQYF,TGTGCCAGCAGCCTCGGGAAGTACGAGCAGTACTTC
TRBJ1-5,TRBV6-5,.,.,CASSTREFQPQHF,TGTGCCAGCAGCACCAGGGAATTTCAGCCCCAGCATTTT
TRBJ1-6,TRBV18,.,.,CASSPSRQQNSPLHF,TGTGCCAGCTCACCTAGCAGACAGCAAAATTCACCCCTCCACTTT
TRBJ2-7,TRBV11-2,TRBD2,once,CASSLGVSGGPRPYEQYF,TGTGCCAGCAGCTTAGGAGTTAGCGGGGGACCAAGGCCCTACGAGCAGTACTTC
TRBJ2-7,TRBV27,TRBD1,.,CASSSGQGSYEQYF,TGTGCCAGCAGCTCGGGACAGGGTTCCTACGAGCAGTACTTC
TRBJ2-2,TRBV7-9,.,.,CASSFDGTGELFF,TGTGCCAGCAGCTTCGACGGGACCGGGGAGCTGTTTTTT
TRBJ1-6,TRBV15,.,few,CATSRDWVPGSSYNSPLHF,TGTGCCACCAGCAGAGATTGGGTCCCTGGGAGCTCCTATAATTCACCCCTCCACTTT
TRBJ2-1,TRBV2,.,once,CASSERDEQFF,TGTGCCAGCAGTGAAAGAGATGAGCAGTTCTTC
TRBJ1-2,TRBV28,.,once,CASSSPRGSAYGYTF,TGTGCCAGCAGTTCACCCCGGGGGTCGGCCTATGGCTACACCTTC
TRBJ1-5,TRBV10-3,.,.,CAISFQADSNQPQHF,TGTGCCATCAGCTTCCAGGCGGACTCCAATCAGCCCCAGCATTTT
TRBJ2-5,TRBV6-5,.,.,CASGWGGQETQYF,TGTGCCAGCGGGTGGGGAGGACAAGAGACCCAGTACTTC
TRBJ1-2,TRBV6-1,.,.,CASSEEGEGPWGAYGYTF,TGTGCCAGCAGTGAAGAAGGGGAGGGACCTTGGGGGGCTTATGGCTACACCTTC
TRBJ1-1,TRBV18,.,few,CASSPDSPRVGAFF,TGTGCCAGCTCACCAGACAGCCCCAGGGTTGGTGCTTTCTTT
TRBJ1-1,TRBV5-1,TRBD1,.,CASSLGKTGGFEAFF,TGCGCCAGCAGCTTGGGCAAGACAGGGGGCTTTGAAGCTTTCTTT
TRBJ1-4,TRBV2,TRBD1,.,CAGGQGEGEKLFF,TGTGCCGGCGGACAGGGGGAGGGTGAAAAACTGTTTTTT
TRBJ1-3,TRBV19,TRBD1,few,CASSARGQRNTIYF,TGTGCCAGTAGTGCAAGGGGGCAAAGAAACACCATATATTTT
TRBJ2-6,TRBV5-4,TRBD2,.,CATPGTSGLSGANVLTF,TGTGCCACCCCCGGGACTAGCGGGCTCTCTGGGGCCAACGTCCTGACTTTC